This T cell receptor beta chain is from a study of shared clonotypes between healthy human individuals. Germline V gives CDR1 SEHNR, CDR2 FQNEAQ (reference sequence). The CDR3 covers 15 residues. As for this clone: The junction departs from germline at one end; a sequencing error may be responsible.

Only in-frame clones appear in the TCRdb table, and some are missing; sequencing was by immunoSEQ multiplex PCR. This sample has 1.4 million to 1.5 million clones, with roughly 97% found just once. The chain has TRBV7-9 and TRBJ2-1, with 8 bases that match TRBD1. The origin of this receptor is a man younger than 45 in good health. Sequenced sample: naive CD4+ T cells sorted from blood. Noted subset: CD45RA+ positively selected. CDR3 nucleotides: TGTGCCAGCAGCCCTGACAGGGGCCCCTACAGTGAGCAGTTCTTC. Encoded protein: CASSPDRGPYSEQFF.